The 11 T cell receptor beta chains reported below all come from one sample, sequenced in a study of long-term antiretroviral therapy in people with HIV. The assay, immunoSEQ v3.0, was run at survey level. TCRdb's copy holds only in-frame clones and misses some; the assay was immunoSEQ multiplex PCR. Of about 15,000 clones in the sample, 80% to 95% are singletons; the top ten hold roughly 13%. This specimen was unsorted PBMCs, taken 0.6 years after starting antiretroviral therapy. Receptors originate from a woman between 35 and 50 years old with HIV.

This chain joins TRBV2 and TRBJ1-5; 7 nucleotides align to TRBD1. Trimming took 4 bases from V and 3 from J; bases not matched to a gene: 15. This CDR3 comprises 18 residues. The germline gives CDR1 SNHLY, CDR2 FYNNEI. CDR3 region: CASSVPERQGVINQPQHF. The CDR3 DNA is TGTGCCAGCAGTGTTCCGGAGCGGCAGGGGGTTATCAATCAGCCCCAGCATTTT. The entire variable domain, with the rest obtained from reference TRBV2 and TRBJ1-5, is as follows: EPEVTQTPSHQVTQMGQEVILRCVPISNHLYFYWYRQILGQKVEFLVSFYNNEISEKSEIFDDQFSVERPDGSNFTLKIRSTKLEDSAMYFCASSVPERQGVINQPQHFGDGTRLSIL.

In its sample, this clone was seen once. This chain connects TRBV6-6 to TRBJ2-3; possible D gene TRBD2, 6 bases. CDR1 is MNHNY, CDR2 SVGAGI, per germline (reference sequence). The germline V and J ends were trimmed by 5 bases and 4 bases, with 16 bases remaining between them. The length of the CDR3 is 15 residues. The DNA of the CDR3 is TGTGCCAGCAGTCCGGGCAGGAGGGCGGCAGATACGCAGTATTTT. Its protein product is CASSPGRRAADTQYF.

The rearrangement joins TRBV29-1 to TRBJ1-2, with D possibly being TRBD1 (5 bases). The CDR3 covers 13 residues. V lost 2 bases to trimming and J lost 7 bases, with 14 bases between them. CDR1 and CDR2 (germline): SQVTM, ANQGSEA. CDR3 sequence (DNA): TGCAGCGTTGAAAGGGGCGTCCGAGGTGGCTACACCTTC. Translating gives CSVERGVRGGYTF.

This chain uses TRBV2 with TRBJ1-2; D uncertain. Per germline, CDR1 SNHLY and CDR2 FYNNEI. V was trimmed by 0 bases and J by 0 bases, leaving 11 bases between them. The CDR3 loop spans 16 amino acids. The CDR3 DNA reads TGTGCCAGCAGTGAAGCGCGGCAGCCGACTAACTATGGCTACACCTTC. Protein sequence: CASSEARQPTNYGYTF. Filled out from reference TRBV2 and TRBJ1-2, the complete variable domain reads EPEVTQTPSHQVTQMGQEVILRCVPISNHLYFYWYRQILGQKVEFLVSFYNNEISEKSEIFDDQFSVERPDGSNFTLKIRSTKLEDSAMYFCASSEARQPTNYGYTFGSGTRLTVV.

As DNA, the CDR3 is TGTGCCACCATGGGACAGCCGGGCACTGAAGCTTTCTTT. This gives the protein CATMGQPGTEAFF. V gene TRBV6-1 combines with J gene TRBJ1-1; 7 bases agree with TRBD1. V shed 10 bases and J 4 bases; nucleotides not matched to a gene: 9. Per germline, CDR1 MNHNS and CDR2 SASEGT. This CDR3 is built from 13 residues.

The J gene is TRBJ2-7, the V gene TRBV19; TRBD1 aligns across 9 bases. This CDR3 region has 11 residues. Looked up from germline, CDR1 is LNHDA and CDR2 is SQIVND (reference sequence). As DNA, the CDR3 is TGTGAGAGGACAGGGGATCACGAGCAGTACTTC. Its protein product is CERTGDHEQYF.

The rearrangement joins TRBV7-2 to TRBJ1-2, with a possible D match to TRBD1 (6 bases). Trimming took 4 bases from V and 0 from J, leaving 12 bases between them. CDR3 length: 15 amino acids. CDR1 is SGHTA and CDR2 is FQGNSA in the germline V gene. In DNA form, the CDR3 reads TGTGCCAGCAGCTCGGGACATGGCCCTAACTATGGCTACACCTTC. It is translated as CASSSGHGPNYGYTF.

For the CDR3, the DNA is TGTGCCAGCAGCTTGGCCATTGCTAAGGGGAATGGCTACACCTTC. It is translated as CASSLAIAKGNGYTF. The chain employs TRBV5-5 and TRBJ1-2; tentatively, D is TRBD1 (5 bases). Germline-derived CDR1 and CDR2 are SGHKS and YYEKEE (reference sequence). Trimming left V 0 bases short and J 6 bases short, with 15 bases between. This CDR3 has 15 residues.

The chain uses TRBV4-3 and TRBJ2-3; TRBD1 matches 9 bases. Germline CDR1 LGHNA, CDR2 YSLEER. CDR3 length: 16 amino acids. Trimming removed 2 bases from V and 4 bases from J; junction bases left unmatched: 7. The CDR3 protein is CASSQNRGRRADTQYF. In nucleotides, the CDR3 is TGCGCCAGCAGCCAAAACAGGGGGCGGAGGGCAGATACGCAGTATTTT.

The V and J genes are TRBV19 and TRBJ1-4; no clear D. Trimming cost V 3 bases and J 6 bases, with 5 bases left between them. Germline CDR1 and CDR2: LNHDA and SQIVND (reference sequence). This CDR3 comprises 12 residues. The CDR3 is CASSMVDEKLFF. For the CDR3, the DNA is TGTGCCAGTAGTATGGTCGATGAAAAACTGTTTTTT. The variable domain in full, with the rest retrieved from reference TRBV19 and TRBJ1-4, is DGGITQSPKYLFRKEGQNVTLSCEQNLNHDAMYWYRQDPGQGLRLIYYSQIVNDFQKGDIAEGYSVSREKKESFPLTVTSAQKNPTAFYLCASSMVDEKLFFGSGTQLSVL.

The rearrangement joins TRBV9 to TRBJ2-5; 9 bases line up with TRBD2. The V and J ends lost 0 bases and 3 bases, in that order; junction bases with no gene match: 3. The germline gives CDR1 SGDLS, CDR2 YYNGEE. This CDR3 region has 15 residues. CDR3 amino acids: CASSVGGTSKETQYF. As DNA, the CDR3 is TGTGCCAGCAGCGTAGGGGGGACTAGCAAAGAGACCCAGTACTTC.